This T cell receptor (beta chain) was sequenced during a study of T cells after yellow fever vaccination. Notes on the study in general: The secondary T-cell response peaked on day 5, not day 15, but was weaker.

This clonotype was counted a few times. Its antigen remains unidentified. In TCRdb, the 5' RACE reads were re-called with MiXCR into one record per CDR3 protein. The table shows some 240,000 distinct CDR3 sequences, with 5.2% occurring only once. J gave up 7 bases and V 4 bases, and 0 bases lay outside the gene matches. Germline V gene sequence: CDR1 MDHEN, CDR2 SYDVKM. The CDR3 is made up of 12 amino acids. Here the sequenced sample was CD4+ T cells sorted from PBMCs, taken on the day of the yellow fever booster vaccination. This rearrangement joins TRBV28 to TRBJ2-2, with 7 bases identical to TRBD2. The sequence was obtained from a man aged 18-30 years who received the YFV17D yellow fever vaccine. For the CDR3, the DNA is TGTGCCAGCAGTTCGGGGGGCGGGGAGCTGTTTTTT. Translated, it gives CASSSGGGELFF.